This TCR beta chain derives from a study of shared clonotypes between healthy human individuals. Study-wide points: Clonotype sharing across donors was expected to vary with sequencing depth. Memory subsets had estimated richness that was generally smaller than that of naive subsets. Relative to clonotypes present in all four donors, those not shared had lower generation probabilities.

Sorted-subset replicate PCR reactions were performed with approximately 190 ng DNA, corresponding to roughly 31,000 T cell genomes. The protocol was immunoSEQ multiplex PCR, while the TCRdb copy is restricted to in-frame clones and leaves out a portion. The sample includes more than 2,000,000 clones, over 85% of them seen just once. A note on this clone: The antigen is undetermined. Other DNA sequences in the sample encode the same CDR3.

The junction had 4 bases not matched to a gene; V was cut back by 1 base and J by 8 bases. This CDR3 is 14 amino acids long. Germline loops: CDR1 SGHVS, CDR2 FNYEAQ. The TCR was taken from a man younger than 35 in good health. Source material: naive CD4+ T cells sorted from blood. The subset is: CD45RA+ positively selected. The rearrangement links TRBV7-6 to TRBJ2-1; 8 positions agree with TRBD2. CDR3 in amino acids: CASSLGRGGDEQFF. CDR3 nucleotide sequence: TGTGCCAGCAGCTTAGGTCGGGGGGGTGATGAGCAGTTCTTC.